These 6 T cell receptor beta chains share one sample of origin, sequenced in a study of PD-L1 blockade in urothelial cancer. Clones were read by immunoSEQ multiplex PCR, and TCRdb kept only the in-frame ones, dropping some. The sample yields 85,000 to 130,000 clones, about 89% seen once. Material: PBMCs, obtained around atezolizumab (anti-PD-L1) treatment. These receptor sequences come from a woman aged 80 or over with urothelial cancer.

This rearrangement joins TRBV19 to TRBJ1-1, with unresolved D. Germline loops: CDR1 LNHDA, CDR2 SQIVND (reference sequence). V was cut by 4 bases and J by 0 bases, with 12 bases left in between. The CDR3 has 15 amino acids. The DNA of the CDR3 is TGTGCCAGTAGTAAAGAGACAACCATGAACACTGAAGCTTTCTTT. As protein: CASSKETTMNTEAFF. Full variable domain (remainder filled in from reference TRBV19 and TRBJ1-1): DGGITQSPKYLFRKEGQNVTLSCEQNLNHDAMYWYRQDPGQGLRLIYYSQIVNDFQKGDIAEGYSVSREKKESFPLTVTSAQKNPTAFYLCASSKETTMNTEAFFGQGTRLTVV.

The CDR3 is CARTGSLAGGSEQFF. The CDR3 DNA sequence: TGTGCCCGTACAGGGTCCCTAGCGGGAGGAAGTGAGCAGTTCTTC. The chain combines TRBV30 with TRBJ2-1; 11 bases match TRBD2. Trimming removed 8 bases from V and 9 bases from J; junction bases left unmatched: 15. CDR1 GTSNPN and CDR2 SVGIG come from the germline V gene (reference sequence). This CDR3 spans 15 amino acids.

This sequence joins TRBV5-1 and TRBJ2-7, with 9 bases aligning to TRBD2. V lost 0 bases to trimming and J lost 5 bases; unmatched junction nucleotides: 6. CDR3 length equals 15 residues. The germline V gene encodes CDR1 SGHRS and CDR2 YFSETQ. The CDR3 nucleotides are TGCGCCAGCAGCTTGGCGGGACTAGCCGCCCACGAGCAGTACTTC. This sequence encodes CASSLAGLAAHEQYF.

This clone was seen only once. The rearrangement links TRBV6-4 to TRBJ2-7, with TRBD1 identical over 9 bases. The V segment lost 4 bases and the J segment 6 bases; nucleotides outside the gene matches: 10. CDR1 is MRHNA and CDR2 is SNTAGT in the germline V gene. This CDR3 is 15 amino acids long. CDR3 loop: CASSVTGTGSGEQYF. CDR3 nucleotide sequence: TGTGCCAGCAGTGTGACCGGGACAGGGTCTGGCGAGCAGTACTTC.

The V and J genes are TRBV5-4 and TRBJ2-7; D is ambiguous. The CDR3 runs 16 residues. The V and J ends lost 5 bases and 2 bases respectively, with 20 bases between them. Germline V gives CDR1 SGHNT, CDR2 YYREEE (reference sequence). CDR3 protein: CASSPPGIVGTYEQYF. CDR3 nucleotide sequence: TGTGCCAGCAGTCCCCCGGGTATCGTCGGCACCTACGAGCAGTACTTC.

The chain uses TRBV27 and TRBJ1-2; 9 bases agree with TRBD1. In germline, CDR1 is MNHEY, CDR2 SMNVEV (reference sequence). CDR3 length: 14 residues. J lost 6 bases, V lost 5 bases, and 7 bases had no gene match. As DNA, the CDR3 is TGTGCCAGCAGTGATCACCGGGACAGGGATGGCTACACCTTC. Translating gives CASSDHRDRDGYTF.